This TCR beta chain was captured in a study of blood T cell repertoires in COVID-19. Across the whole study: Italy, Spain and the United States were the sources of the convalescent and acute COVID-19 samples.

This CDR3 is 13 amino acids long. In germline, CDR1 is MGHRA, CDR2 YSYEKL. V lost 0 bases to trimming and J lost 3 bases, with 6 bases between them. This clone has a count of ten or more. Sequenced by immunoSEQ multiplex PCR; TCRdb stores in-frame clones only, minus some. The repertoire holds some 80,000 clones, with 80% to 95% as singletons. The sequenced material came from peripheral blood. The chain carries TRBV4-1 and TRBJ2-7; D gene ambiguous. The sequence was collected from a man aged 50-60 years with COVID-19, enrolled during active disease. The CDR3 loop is CASSQDPLYEQYF. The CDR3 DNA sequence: TGCGCCAGCAGCCAAGATCCCCTCTACGAGCAGTACTTC.